Presented here are 21 T cell receptor beta chains from one specimen sequenced in a study of T-cell reconstitution after alpha-beta-depleted transplantation in children. Unique molecular identifiers were used in preparing the TCRbeta library. MiXCR, run by TCRdb on the PCR reads, gives a single entry per CDR3 protein. The sample has hundreds of thousands of distinct CDR3 sequences, around 16% seen once. Material: PBMCs from the stem cell graft donor, obtained from the stem cell graft. These receptors all come from a human donor who donated a stem cell graft to a child with acute myeloid leukemia.

This clonotype was detected many times. The chain links TRBV6-5 to TRBJ2-3; no clear D gene. V gave up 3 bases and J gave up 9 bases, with 19 bases separating them. The CDR3 has 15 amino acids. CDR1 is MNHEY and CDR2 is SVGAGI in the germline V gene. CDR3 coding DNA: TGTGCCAGCAGTTATAAGGGCCTAGAAGTATGGACGCAGTATTTT. As protein: CASSYKGLEVWTQYF.

The chain recombines TRBV20-1 with TRBJ2-1; the match to TRBD2 covers 8 bases. CDR1 is DFQATT and CDR2 is SNEGSKA in the germline V gene (reference sequence). CDR3 size: 15 residues. V trimming: 2 bases; J trimming: 2 bases; junction bases outside the gene matches: 5. The CDR3 region is CSARFAGGPYNEQFF. DNA for the CDR3: TGCAGTGCTAGATTCGCGGGGGGCCCCTACAATGAGCAGTTCTTC.

This sequence joins TRBV27 and TRBJ2-7, with TRBD2 matching 11 bases. The CDR3 has 14 amino acids. Germline CDR1 MNHEY, CDR2 SMNVEV (reference sequence). The ends lost 6 bases at V and 4 bases at J; junction bases unmatched: 5. CDR3 sequence (DNA): TGTGCCAGCAGGGTTAGCGGGGGGGCTTACGAGCAGTACGTC. Protein sequence: CASRVSGGAYEQYV.

The chain uses TRBV21-1 and TRBJ2-3; no DNA check was done on the table's D call, TRBD2. TRBV21-1 is recorded as a pseudogene. This CDR3 region has 17 residues. In DNA, the CDR3 is TGTGCCAGCAGTCCCGGGACTAGCGGGGGCAGCACAGATACGCAGTATTTT. Translating it yields CASSPGTSGGSTDTQYF.

Ten or more counts support this clonotype. The chain links TRBV29-1 to TRBJ2-3, with D perhaps assigned TRBD1 or TRBD2 (5 bases each). CDR1 is SQVTM, CDR2 ANQGSEA, per germline. Trimming pared 4 bases from V and 4 bases from J, leaving 15 bases between. There are 14 residues in the CDR3. The CDR3 sequence: CSVGYGDGSDTQYF. Written as DNA, the CDR3 is TGCAGCGTTGGCTACGGGGACGGGTCAGATACGCAGTATTTT.

This clonotype was seen at least ten times. DNA of the CDR3: TGCAGTGCTAGAGATAACGGCCCCGGTAGCAATCAGCCCCAGCATTTT. The encoded protein is CSARDNGPGSNQPQHF. The chain combines TRBV20-1 with TRBJ1-5; D remains unclear. This CDR3 is 16 amino acids long. Trimming cost V 0 bases and J 0 bases, with 12 bases left between them. Per the germline V gene, CDR1 is DFQATT and CDR2 is SNEGSKA (reference sequence).

Concerning this clonotype itself: It may be a read error: a sequence one base away is much more abundant. The rearrangement joins TRBV20-1 to TRBJ1-6; possible D gene TRBD1, 5 bases. V was pared by 0 bases and J by 8 bases, with 14 bases between. From germline, CDR1 is DFQATT and CDR2 SNEGSKA (reference sequence). The CDR3 has 15 amino acids. The CDR3 reads CSARDRRDDHSPLHF. Here the CDR3 DNA reads TGCAGTGCTAGAGATCGGCGGGACGATCATTCACCCCTCCACTTT.

This clonotype was detected ten times or more. The V and J genes are TRBV7-2 and TRBJ2-1; no clear D gene. This CDR3 has 15 residues. From germline, CDR1 is SGHTA and CDR2 FQGNSA. V gave up 7 bases and J gave up 6 bases, with 19 bases separating them. This chain's CDR3 is CASTPGLVIGNEQFF. The CDR3 DNA reads as TGTGCCAGCACCCCTGGCTTGGTGATAGGCAATGAGCAGTTCTTC.

The sample holds many counts of this clonotype. The CDR3 loop is CSVEGGGRQFF. The DNA for the CDR3 is TGCAGCGTTGAAGGGGGGGGACGGCAGTTCTTC. This chain uses TRBV29-1 with TRBJ2-1; 7 bases map to TRBD2. Germline CDR1 reads SQVTM; CDR2 reads ANQGSEA. The CDR3 runs 11 residues. J was trimmed by 12 bases and V by 1 base; bases with no gene match: 3.

The V gene is TRBV11-2, the J gene TRBJ2-5; possibly TRBD2 for D (6 bases). Between the trimmed V and J ends, which lost 3 bases and 2 bases, there was a span of 13 bases. Germline CDR1 is SGHAT and CDR2 is FQNNGV. The CDR3 totals 15 residues. CDR3 sequence reads: CASSFNAGSQETQYF. The CDR3 nucleotides read TGTGCCAGCAGCTTCAACGCGGGGTCACAAGAGACCCAGTACTTC.

In this sample, this clonotype turned up a few times. The chain carries TRBV6-1 and TRBJ2-1; the D gene is possibly TRBD1 (5 bases). This CDR3 region has 15 residues. Trimming took 6 bases from V and 1 from J, leaving 13 bases between them. The V gene's germline CDR1 is MNHNS and CDR2 SASEGT. DNA for the CDR3: TGTGCCAGCAGACTGACAGACGGATCCTACAATGAGCAGTTCTTC. This codes for CASRLTDGSYNEQFF.

This clonotype was seen many times. This sequence joins TRBV20-1 and TRBJ1-2; 10 nucleotides align to TRBD1. Germline assignment: CDR1 DFQATT and CDR2 SNEGSKA (reference sequence). The CDR3 length is 13 residues. With V trimmed by 6 bases and J by 4 bases, 5 bases remained unmatched. The chain's CDR3 is CSATDRGGYGYTF. The DNA for the CDR3 is TGCAGTGCCACGGACAGGGGGGGCTATGGCTACACCTTC.

A few counts support this clonotype. This rearrangement joins TRBV20-1 to TRBJ2-1; D could derive from TRBD1 or TRBD2 (5 bases each). Germline lookup yields CDR1 DFQATT and CDR2 SNEGSKA (reference sequence). The V and J ends lost 0 bases and 9 bases respectively, with 12 bases between them. The CDR3 covers 13 residues. The CDR3 is CSARDVRAGEQFF. Written as DNA, the CDR3 is TGCAGTGCTAGAGATGTCAGGGCGGGTGAGCAGTTCTTC.

This clonotype was detected many times. V gene TRBV20-1 combines with J gene TRBJ2-5; possible D gene TRBD2, 6 bases. With 7 bases removed from V and 3 bases from J, the gap between germline ends came to 12 bases. The CDR3 is made up of 12 amino acids. Germline V CDR1 and CDR2: DFQATT, SNEGSKA (reference sequence). CDR3 region: CSVRTTEETQYF. DNA of the CDR3: TGCAGTGTTCGGACTACCGAAGAGACCCAGTACTTC.

The chain combines TRBV4-1 with TRBJ1-2; 7 bases align to TRBD1. The CDR3 extends over 15 amino acids. The V gene's germline CDR1 is MGHRA and CDR2 YSYEKL. Trimming cost V 1 base and J 5 bases; bases outside gene matches: 7. This chain's CDR3 is CASSQGRGQTYGYTF. The DNA for the CDR3 is TGCGCCAGCAGCCAAGGGAGGGGGCAGACTTATGGCTACACCTTC.

The V gene is TRBV12-3 or TRBV12-4, the J gene TRBJ1-2; 9 positions match TRBD1. The CDR3 contains 15 residues. The J segment lost 7 bases and the V segment lost 0 bases, leaving 6 bases of the junction unmatched. CDR3 nucleotide sequence: TGTGCCAGCAGTTTAGCCCTAACAGGGGGCGGTGGCTACACCTTC. This translates into CASSLALTGGGGYTF.

The chain joins TRBV25-1 to TRBJ2-1; 7 bases are shared with TRBD1. CDR1 and CDR2 (germline): MGHDK, SYGVNS. CDR3 length: 15 residues. V shed 4 bases and J 8 bases; nucleotides not matched to a gene: 11. This CDR3 is CASSGGEGAYDEQFF. CDR3 DNA sequence: TGTGCCAGCAGTGGGGGCGAGGGGGCTTATGATGAGCAGTTCTTC.

This clonotype was seen only a few times. This sequence joins TRBV12-3 or TRBV12-4 and TRBJ2-5; either TRBD1 or TRBD2 may supply D (5 bases each). V lost 5 bases and J 5 bases, leaving 18 bases between the germline ends. This CDR3 has 15 amino acids. CDR3 amino acids: CASSPGTLVGETQYF. Here the CDR3 DNA reads TGTGCCAGCAGTCCCGGGACCCTAGTTGGTGAGACCCAGTACTTC.

This clonotype was seen at least ten times. The rearrangement uses TRBV15 and TRBJ1-6, with 7 bases aligning to TRBD1. The length of the CDR3 is 13 residues. With 8 bases clipped from V and 7 bases from J, the junction kept 5 bases outside the gene matches. Per germline, CDR1 LNHNV and CDR2 YYDKDF (reference sequence). CDR3 sequence (DNA): TGTGCCACCTCGGGACAGCGGAATTCACCCCTCCACTTT. Translation: CATSGQRNSPLHF.

The genes are TRBV12-3 or TRBV12-4 and TRBJ1-1; 7 bases map to TRBD1. The CDR3 totals 15 residues. With 5 bases clipped from V and 0 bases from J, the junction kept 6 bases outside the gene matches. CDR3 sequence reads: CASSHPGQMNTEAFF. The CDR3 DNA sequence: TGTGCCAGCAGTCACCCGGGACAGATGAACACTGAAGCTTTCTTT.

The genes are TRBV20-1 and TRBJ2-1, with a tentative D call TRBD2 (5 bases). There are 17 residues in the CDR3. V was cut by 6 bases and J by 5 bases, with 26 bases left in between. From germline, CDR1 is DFQATT and CDR2 SNEGSKA (reference sequence). The CDR3 reads CSATSRTLGASHNEQFF. CDR3 coding DNA: TGCAGTGCAACCAGCAGGACTCTTGGTGCTAGCCACAATGAGCAGTTCTTC.